These 23 T cell receptor beta chains were all obtained from the same sample, sequenced in a study of cytomegalovirus exposure and HLA in healthy donors (dated by TCRdb to the late 2010s). Libraries came from the immunoSEQ multiplex PCR assay. TCRdb took this table from immuneACCESS and kept in-frame rearrangements with V and J called. Such tables lack part of the clones; where checked against another copy, unresolved V genes explain under half of the gap, and the rest is unexplained. Here the sample has over 100,000 clones; 88% occur a single time. Together, the top ten hold roughly 2.2% of the sample. The sample consisted of PBMCs. These receptors were collected from a young woman in good health and CMV-seronegative.

This chain connects TRBV28 to TRBJ2-7, with TRBD2 matching over 13 bases. Germline V gives CDR1 MDHEN, CDR2 SYDVKM. This CDR3 is built from 17 residues. Germline trimming cut 5 bases from V and 4 bases from J; bases unmatched to any gene: 11. The CDR3 sequence: CASSRPGLAGSAYEQYF. For the CDR3, the DNA is TGTGCCAGCAGTAGACCGGGACTAGCGGGGAGTGCTTACGAGCAGTACTTC.

The chain employs TRBV27 and TRBJ1-5; D not certain. The V gene's germline CDR1 is MNHEY and CDR2 SMNVEV (reference sequence). The CDR3 is 17 amino acids. The ends were cut back, 7 bases at V and 0 bases at J, with 19 bases in the middle. The CDR3: CASIPPRHPNSNQPQHF. Written as DNA, the CDR3 is TGTGCCAGCATACCCCCCCGACACCCTAATAGCAATCAGCCCCAGCATTTT.

The CDR3 here is CASSLSQGNYGYTF. The DNA of the CDR3 is TGTGCCAGCAGTTTAAGTCAGGGGAACTATGGCTACACCTTC. This chain uses TRBV28 with TRBJ1-2, with D tentatively TRBD1 (6 bases). The germline V gene has CDR1 MDHEN and CDR2 SYDVKM. Trimming left V 2 bases short and J 2 bases short, with 9 bases between. This CDR3 is 14 amino acids long.

The chain uses TRBV13 and TRBJ2-7; 8 nucleotides agree with TRBD1. Trimming cost V 5 bases and J 5 bases; bases outside gene matches: 8. Germline V gives CDR1 PRHDT, CDR2 FYEKMQ (reference sequence). The CDR3 sequence is 14 residues long. The CDR3 region has the DNA TGTGCCAGCAGCCCCCGACAGGGGAACGACGAGCAGTACTTC. This codes for CASSPRQGNDEQYF.

The chain has TRBV5-4 and TRBJ1-4, with 12 bases matching TRBD1. CDR1 and CDR2 (germline): SGHNT, YYREEE (reference sequence). Unmatched junction bases numbered 7, after V lost 4 bases and J lost 0 bases. This CDR3 is 18 amino acids long. CDR3 amino acids: CASSGGTGGQSTNEKLFF. The CDR3 nucleotides read TGTGCCAGCAGCGGAGGGACAGGGGGCCAGTCAACTAATGAAAAACTGTTTTTT. Using reference TRBV5-4 and TRBJ1-4 for the parts outside the CDR3, the full variable domain is ETGVTQSPTHLIKTRGQQVTLRCSSQSGHNTVSWYQQALGQGPQFIFQYYREEENGRGNFPPRFSGLQFPNYSSELNVNALELDDSALYLCASSGGTGGQSTNEKLFFGSGTQLSVL.

The rearrangement uses TRBV28 and TRBJ2-5, with 7 bases identical to TRBD1. V dropped 3 bases and J dropped 7; count of bases not matched to a gene: 5. The V gene's germline CDR1 is MDHEN and CDR2 SYDVKM. The CDR3 runs 13 residues. This CDR3 is CASSFGAGGTQYF. In nucleotides, the CDR3 is TGTGCCAGCAGTTTTGGGGCAGGGGGGACCCAGTACTTC.

The genes are TRBV9 and TRBJ1-4; weak D call: TRBD1 (5 bases). Looked up from germline, CDR1 is SGDLS and CDR2 is YYNGEE. There are 15 residues in the CDR3. The V gene lost 3 bases and the J gene lost 1 base, with 10 bases spanning the gap. CDR3 residues: CASSGPGGTNEKLFF. The CDR3 nucleotides read TGTGCCAGCAGCGGCCCGGGGGGAACTAATGAAAAACTGTTTTTT. Combining the CDR3 with reference TRBV9 and TRBJ1-4 gives the whole variable domain DSGVTQTPKHLITATGQRVTLRCSPRSGDLSVYWYQQSLDQGLQFLIQYYNGEERAKGNILERFSAQQFPDLHSELNLSSLELGDSALYFCASSGPGGTNEKLFFGSGTQLSVL.

This sequence joins TRBV9 and TRBJ1-3; 7 bases align to TRBD1. J gave up 11 bases and V 3 bases, and 11 bases lay outside the gene matches. Per the germline V gene, CDR1 is SGDLS and CDR2 is YYNGEE. The CDR3 sequence is 14 residues long. For the CDR3, the DNA is TGTGCCAGCAGCGCCGGGGGGGTGCAGGGGGCCATATATTTT. The encoded protein is CASSAGGVQGAIYF.

This chain connects TRBV12-5 to TRBJ2-1; 9 positions agree with TRBD2. The CDR3 spans 15 residues. The germline CDR1 and CDR2 sequences are LGHNT and FRNRAP. The junction had 11 bases not matched to a gene; V was cut back by 6 bases and J by 8 bases. The CDR3 loop reads CASGQGREGGHEQFF. Written as DNA, the CDR3 is TGTGCTAGTGGGCAAGGGCGGGAGGGCGGACATGAGCAGTTCTTC.

This chain connects TRBV28 to TRBJ1-3; TRBD1 agrees at 8 bases. The CDR3 covers 14 residues. The germline CDR1 and CDR2 sequences are MDHEN and SYDVKM. The V gene end was trimmed by 8 bases and the J gene end by 2 bases; junction bases not matched to a gene: 5. CDR3 coding DNA: TGTGCCAGCCGGACAGGGAACCCTGGAAACACCATATATTTT. This translates into CASRTGNPGNTIYF.

The chain uses TRBV7-9 and TRBJ2-1; D unresolved. The ends were cut back, 4 bases at V and 6 bases at J, with 19 bases in the middle. Germline V gene data show CDR1 as SEHNR and CDR2 as FQNEAQ (reference sequence). The CDR3 length is 16 residues. The CDR3 region is CASSSLVTPLFNEQFF. CDR3 coding DNA: TGTGCCAGCAGCTCCCTTGTGACTCCCCTTTTCAATGAGCAGTTCTTC.

The rearrangement links TRBV5-1 to TRBJ1-6, with D possibly matching TRBD1 (6 bases). The CDR3 is 14 amino acids. V was clipped by 2 bases and J by 13 bases, with 16 bases between them. Germline V CDR1 and CDR2: SGHRS, YFSETQ. DNA for the CDR3: TGCGCCAGCAGCTTAAGGGACACTAAATCTCCCCTCCACTTT. Translation gives CASSLRDTKSPLHF.

J is TRBJ2-7 and V is TRBV11-2; TRBD1 matches 7 bases. This CDR3 has 15 amino acids. V lost 4 bases and J lost 2; bases outside the gene matches: 8. The germline CDR1 and CDR2 sequences are SGHAT and FQNNGV. The CDR3 loop is CASSSLRDRPYEQYF. CDR3 in DNA: TGTGCCAGCAGCTCGCTCCGGGACAGACCCTACGAGCAGTACTTC.

This clone was picked up a small number of times. Mismatch with germline at one junction end may stem from a read error. The chain couples TRBV9 to TRBJ2-3; D is possibly TRBD2 (5 bases). Germline V gene sequence: CDR1 SGDLS, CDR2 YYNGEE. The CDR3 is 12 residues long. The CDR3 DNA reads as TGTGCCAGCAGCACCCAAACTGGACTCGTCGTCTTT. Amino acids: CASSTQTGLVVF.

The rearrangement uses TRBV28 and TRBJ2-7, with 9 bases matching TRBD2. Unmatched junction bases numbered 4, after V lost 7 bases and J lost 0 bases. The germline gives CDR1 MDHEN, CDR2 SYDVKM. The CDR3 is made up of 14 amino acids. The CDR3 spells CASTTSGSSYEQYF. CDR3 sequence (DNA): TGTGCCAGCACGACTAGCGGTAGCTCCTACGAGCAGTACTTC.

The V gene is TRBV7-9, the J gene TRBJ2-2; TRBD2 is a possible D gene (5 bases). Germline loops: CDR1 SEHNR, CDR2 FQNEAQ (reference sequence). V lost 1 base and J lost 4, with 13 bases in between. This CDR3 is built from 16 residues. The DNA for the CDR3 is TGTGCCAGCAGCTTAGGGTCGGGGTTCTTCACCGGGGAGCTGTTTTTT. It encodes CASSLGSGFFTGELFF.

This clone has just one count. The chain combines TRBV7-9 with TRBJ2-5, with 7 positions matching TRBD1. This CDR3 spans 14 amino acids. The ends lost 5 bases at V and 4 bases at J; junction bases unmatched: 7. CDR1 and CDR2 (germline): SEHNR, FQNEAQ (reference sequence). The CDR3 DNA follows: TGTGCCAGCAGCCGACTAACAGGGGTAGAGACCCAGTACTTC. Translation gives CASSRLTGVETQYF.

The J gene is TRBJ2-2, the V gene TRBV27; 7 bases line up with TRBD1. Per the germline V gene, CDR1 is MNHEY and CDR2 is SMNVEV (reference sequence). V gave up 10 bases and J gave up 0 bases; unmatched junction bases: 2. This CDR3 is built from 13 residues. The CDR3 DNA is TGTGCCACCCAGGGGGCGAACACCGGGGAGCTGTTTTTT. It codes for CATQGANTGELFF.

V gene TRBV7-9 combines with J gene TRBJ1-3; D ambiguous. Germline V gene data show CDR1 as SEHNR and CDR2 as FQNEAQ (reference sequence). The germline V and J ends were trimmed by 2 bases and 3 bases, with 8 bases remaining between them. The CDR3 is 14 residues long. The CDR3 sequence is CASSLFGVGNTIYF. In DNA, the CDR3 is TGTGCCAGCAGCTTATTTGGAGTTGGAAACACCATATATTTT.

This rearrangement joins TRBV30 to TRBJ2-1; D perhaps matches TRBD1 (5 bases). This CDR3 is built from 14 residues. CDR1 is GTSNPN and CDR2 is SVGIG in the germline V gene (reference sequence). The ends were cut back, 4 bases at V and 1 base at J, with 11 bases in the middle. CDR3 DNA sequence: TGTGCCTGGAACGCAGGGATTTCCTACAATGAGCAGTTCTTC. Its translation: CAWNAGISYNEQFF. Full variable domain (remainder filled in from reference TRBV30 and TRBJ2-1): SQTIHQWPATLVQPVGSPLSLECTVEGTSNPNLYWYRQAAGRGLQLLFYSVGIGQISSEVPQNLSASRPQDRQFILSSKKLLLSDSGFYLCAWNAGISYNEQFFGPGTRLTVL.

The sample holds one count of this clone. The chain carries TRBV5-6 and TRBJ1-2; 7 bases fit TRBD1. Unmatched junction bases numbered 4, after V lost 3 bases and J lost 8 bases. Germline V gene sequence: CDR1 SGHDT, CDR2 YYEEEE. The CDR3 loop spans 12 amino acids. The CDR3 is CASSSGGDGYTF. CDR3 sequence (DNA): TGTGCCAGCAGCTCAGGGGGAGACGGCTACACCTTC. Full variable domain (outside the CDR3, taken from reference TRBV5-6 and TRBJ1-2): DAGVTQSPTHLIKTRGQQVTLRCSPKSGHDTVSWYQQALGQGPQFIFQYYEEEERQRGNFPDRFSGHQFPNYSSELNVNALLLGDSALYLCASSSGGDGYTFGSGTRLTVV.

This rearrangement joins TRBV28 to TRBJ2-7; no firm D call. Germline lookup yields CDR1 MDHEN and CDR2 SYDVKM. Trimming took off 2 bases at V and 10 bases at J, with 18 bases between the two ends. The CDR3 has 14 residues. CDR3 amino acids: CASSLGRQVRHQYF. The CDR3 nucleotides are TGTGCCAGCAGTTTAGGTAGGCAGGTTCGACATCAGTACTTC.

The V gene is TRBV7-6, the J gene TRBJ2-1; TRBD2 agrees at 8 bases. The germline V gene encodes CDR1 SGHVS and CDR2 FNYEAQ. The CDR3 consists of 16 residues. V was pared by 0 bases and J by 4 bases, with 5 bases of the junction left unmatched. The CDR3 region is CASSLAWQRGYNEQFF. The CDR3 DNA reads TGTGCCAGCAGCTTAGCGTGGCAGCGGGGGTACAATGAGCAGTTCTTC.